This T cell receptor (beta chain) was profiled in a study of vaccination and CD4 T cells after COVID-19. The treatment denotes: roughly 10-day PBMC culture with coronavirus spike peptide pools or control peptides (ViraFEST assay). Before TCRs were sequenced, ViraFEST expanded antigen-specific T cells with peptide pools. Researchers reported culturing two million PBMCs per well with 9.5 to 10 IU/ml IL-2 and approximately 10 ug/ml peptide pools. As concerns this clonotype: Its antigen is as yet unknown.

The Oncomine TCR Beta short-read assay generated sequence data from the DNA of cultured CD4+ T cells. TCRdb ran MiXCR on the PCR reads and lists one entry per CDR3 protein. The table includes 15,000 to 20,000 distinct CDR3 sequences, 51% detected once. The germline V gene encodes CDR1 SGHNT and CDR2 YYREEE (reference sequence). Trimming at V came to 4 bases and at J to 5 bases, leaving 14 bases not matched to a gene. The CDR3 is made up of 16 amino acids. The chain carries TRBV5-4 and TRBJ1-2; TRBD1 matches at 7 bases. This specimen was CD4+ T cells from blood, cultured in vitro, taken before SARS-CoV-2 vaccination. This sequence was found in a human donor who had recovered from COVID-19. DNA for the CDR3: TGTGCCAGCAGCACGGCGGAGGGACAGCGATTATATGGCTACACCTTC. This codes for CASSTAEGQRLYGYTF.